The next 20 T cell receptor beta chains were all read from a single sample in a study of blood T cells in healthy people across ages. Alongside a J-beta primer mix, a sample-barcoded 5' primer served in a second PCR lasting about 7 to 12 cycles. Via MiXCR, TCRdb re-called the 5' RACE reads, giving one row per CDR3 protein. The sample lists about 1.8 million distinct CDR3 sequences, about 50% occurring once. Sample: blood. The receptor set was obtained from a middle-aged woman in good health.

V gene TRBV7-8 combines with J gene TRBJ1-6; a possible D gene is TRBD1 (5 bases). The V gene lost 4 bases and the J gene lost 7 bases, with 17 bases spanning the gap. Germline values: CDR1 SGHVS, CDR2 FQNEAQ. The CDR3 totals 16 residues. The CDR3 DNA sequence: TGTGCCAGCAGCTCCGCAGGGCACGGCGGGAATTCACCCCTCCACTTT. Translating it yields CASSSAGHGGNSPLHF. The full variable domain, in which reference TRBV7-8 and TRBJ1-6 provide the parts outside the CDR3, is GAGVSQSPRYKVAKRGQDVALRCDPISGHVSLFWYQQALGQGPEFLTYFQNEAQLDKSGLPSDRFFAERPEGSVSTLKIQRTQQEDSAVYLCASSSAGHGGNSPLHFGNGTRLTVT.

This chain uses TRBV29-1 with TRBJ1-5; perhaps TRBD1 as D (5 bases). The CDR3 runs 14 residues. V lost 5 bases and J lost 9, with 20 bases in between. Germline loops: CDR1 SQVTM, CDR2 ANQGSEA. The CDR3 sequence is CSVTFERGGGPQHF. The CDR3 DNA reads TGCAGCGTTACTTTCGAGCGCGGTGGGGGGCCCCAGCATTTT.

CDR3 sequence (DNA): TGTGCCAGCAGTTTAACAAATACCTACTTAAATTCACCCCTCCACTTT. This sequence encodes CASSLTNTYLNSPLHF. The chain carries TRBV27 and TRBJ1-6, with unresolved D. Between the trimmed V and J ends, which lost 2 bases and 7 bases, there was a span of 15 bases. There are 16 residues in the CDR3. Germline CDR1 is MNHEY and CDR2 is SMNVEV (reference sequence).

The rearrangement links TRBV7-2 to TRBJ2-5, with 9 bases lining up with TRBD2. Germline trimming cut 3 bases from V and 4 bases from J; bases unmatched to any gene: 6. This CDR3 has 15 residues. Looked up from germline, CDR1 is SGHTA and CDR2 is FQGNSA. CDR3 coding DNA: TGTGCCAGCAGCTTGGGACGAGCGGGGGGAGAGACCCAGTACTTC. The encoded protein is CASSLGRAGGETQYF.

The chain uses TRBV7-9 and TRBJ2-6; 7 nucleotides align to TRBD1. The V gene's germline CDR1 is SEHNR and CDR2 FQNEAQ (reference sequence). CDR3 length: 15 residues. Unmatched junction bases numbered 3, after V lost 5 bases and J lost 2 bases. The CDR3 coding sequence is TGTGCCAGCAGCGACACAGGGGCTGGGGCCAACGTCCTGACTTTC. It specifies CASSDTGAGANVLTF.

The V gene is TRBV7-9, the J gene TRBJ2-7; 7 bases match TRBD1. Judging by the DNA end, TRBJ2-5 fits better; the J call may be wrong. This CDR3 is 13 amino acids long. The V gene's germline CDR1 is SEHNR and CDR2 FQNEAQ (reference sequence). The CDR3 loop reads CASRGGVRETQYF. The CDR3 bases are TGTGCCAGCCGAGGGGGCGTTAGGGAGACCCAGTACTTC.

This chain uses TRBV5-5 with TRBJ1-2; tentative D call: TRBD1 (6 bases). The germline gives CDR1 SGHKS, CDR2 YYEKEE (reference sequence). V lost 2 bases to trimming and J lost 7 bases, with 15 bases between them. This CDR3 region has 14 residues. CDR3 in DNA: TGTGCCAGCAGCTTAGGGGGAGAAACGGGTGGCTACACCTTC. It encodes CASSLGGETGGYTF.

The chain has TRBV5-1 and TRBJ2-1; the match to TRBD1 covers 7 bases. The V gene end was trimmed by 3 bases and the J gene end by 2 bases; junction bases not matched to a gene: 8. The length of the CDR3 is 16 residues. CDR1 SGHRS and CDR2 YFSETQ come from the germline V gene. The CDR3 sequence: CASSWVGTEPYNEQFF. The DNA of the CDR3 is TGCGCCAGCAGCTGGGTGGGGACAGAACCCTACAATGAGCAGTTCTTC. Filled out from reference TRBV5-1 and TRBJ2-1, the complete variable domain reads KAGVTQTPRYLIKTRGQQVTLSCSPISGHRSVSWYQQTPGQGLQFLFEYFSETQRNKGNFPGRFSGRQFSNSRSEMNVSTLELGDSALYLCASSWVGTEPYNEQFFGPGTRLTVL.

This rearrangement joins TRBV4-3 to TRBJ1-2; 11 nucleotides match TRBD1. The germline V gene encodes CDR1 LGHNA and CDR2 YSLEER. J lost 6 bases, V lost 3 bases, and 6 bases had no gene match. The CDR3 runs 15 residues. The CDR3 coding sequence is TGCGCCAGCAGCCAGCCCGGACAGGGGGCGGATGGCTACACCTTC. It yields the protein CASSQPGQGADGYTF.

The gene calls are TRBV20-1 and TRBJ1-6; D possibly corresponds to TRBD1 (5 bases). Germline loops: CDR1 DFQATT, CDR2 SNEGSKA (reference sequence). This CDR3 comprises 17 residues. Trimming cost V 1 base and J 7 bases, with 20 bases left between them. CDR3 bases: TGCAGTGCTAGAGCCATTCCGGGAGGGGAAGGCAATTCACCCCTCCACTTT. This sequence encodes CSARAIPGGEGNSPLHF.

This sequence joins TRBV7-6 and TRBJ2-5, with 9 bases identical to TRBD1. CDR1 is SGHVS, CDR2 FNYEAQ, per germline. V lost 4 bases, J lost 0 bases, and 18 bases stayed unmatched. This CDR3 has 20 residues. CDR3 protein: CASSSSQAMSGDRDQETQYF. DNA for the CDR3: TGTGCCAGCAGCTCATCCCAGGCGATGTCCGGGGACAGGGACCAAGAGACCCAGTACTTC.

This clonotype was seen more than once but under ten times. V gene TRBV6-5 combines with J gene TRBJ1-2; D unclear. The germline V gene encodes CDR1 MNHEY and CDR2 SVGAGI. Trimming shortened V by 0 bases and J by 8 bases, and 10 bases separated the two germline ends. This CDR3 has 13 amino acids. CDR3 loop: CASSYSNGLGYTF. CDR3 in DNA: TGTGCCAGCAGTTACTCGAACGGTCTGGGCTACACCTTC.

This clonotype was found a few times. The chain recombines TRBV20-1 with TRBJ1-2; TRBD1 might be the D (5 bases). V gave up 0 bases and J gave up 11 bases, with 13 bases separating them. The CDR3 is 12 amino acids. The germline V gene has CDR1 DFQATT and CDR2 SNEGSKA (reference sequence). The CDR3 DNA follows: TGCAGTGCTAGAGAGGGGCAGGACGGGTACACCTTC. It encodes CSAREGQDGYTF.

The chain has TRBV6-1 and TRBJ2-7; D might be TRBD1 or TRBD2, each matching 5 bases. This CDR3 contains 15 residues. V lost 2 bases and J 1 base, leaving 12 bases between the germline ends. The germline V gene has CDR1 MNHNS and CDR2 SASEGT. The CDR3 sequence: CASSEYRDPSYEQYF. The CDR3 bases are TGTGCCAGCAGTGAATACCGGGACCCTTCCTACGAGCAGTACTTC.

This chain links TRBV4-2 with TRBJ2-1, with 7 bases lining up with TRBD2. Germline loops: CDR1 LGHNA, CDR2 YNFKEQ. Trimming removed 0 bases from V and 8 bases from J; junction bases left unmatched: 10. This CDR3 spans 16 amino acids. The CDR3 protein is CASSQDQASGGDEQFF. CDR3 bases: TGTGCCAGCAGCCAAGATCAGGCTAGCGGAGGCGATGAGCAGTTCTTC.

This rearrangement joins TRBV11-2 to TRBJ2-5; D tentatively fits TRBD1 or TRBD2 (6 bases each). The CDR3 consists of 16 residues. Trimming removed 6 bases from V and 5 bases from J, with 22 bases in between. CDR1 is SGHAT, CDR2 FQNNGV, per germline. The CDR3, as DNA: TGTGCCAGCAGTTCAAAGGGGGAGGTAGCCTTGGAGACCCAGTACTTC. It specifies CASSSKGEVALETQYF.

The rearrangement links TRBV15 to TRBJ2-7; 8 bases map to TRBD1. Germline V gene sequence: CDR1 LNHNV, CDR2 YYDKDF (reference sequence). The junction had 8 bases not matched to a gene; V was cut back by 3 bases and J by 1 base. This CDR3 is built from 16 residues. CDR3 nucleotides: TGTGCCACCAGCAGTGAAAGGACAGGGAGGTCCTACGAGCAGTACTTC. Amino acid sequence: CATSSERTGRSYEQYF. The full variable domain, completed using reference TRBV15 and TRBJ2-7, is DAMVIQNPRYQVTQFGKPVTLSCSQTLNHNVMYWYQQKSSQAPKLLFHYYDKDFNNEADTPDNFQSRRPNTSFCFLDIRSPGLGDTAMYLCATSSERTGRSYEQYFGPGTRLTVT.

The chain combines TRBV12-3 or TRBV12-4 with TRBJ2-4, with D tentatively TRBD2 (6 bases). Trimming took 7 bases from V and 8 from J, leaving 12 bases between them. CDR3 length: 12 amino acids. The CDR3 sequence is CASTPGGDIQYF. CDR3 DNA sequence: TGTGCCAGCACCCCCGGGGGTGACATTCAGTACTTC.

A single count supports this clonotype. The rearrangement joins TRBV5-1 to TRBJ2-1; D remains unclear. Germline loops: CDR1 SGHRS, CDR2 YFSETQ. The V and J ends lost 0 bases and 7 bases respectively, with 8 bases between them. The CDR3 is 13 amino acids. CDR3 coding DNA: TGCGCCAGCAGCTTGGAGGGTACGAATGAGCAGTTCTTC. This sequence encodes CASSLEGTNEQFF.

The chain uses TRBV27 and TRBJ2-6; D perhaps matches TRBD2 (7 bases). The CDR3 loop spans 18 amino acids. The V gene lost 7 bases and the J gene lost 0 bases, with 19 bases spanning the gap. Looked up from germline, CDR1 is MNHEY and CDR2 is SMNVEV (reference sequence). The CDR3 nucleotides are TGTGCCAGCACTGGCGGGGGCAACCCTAACTCTGGGGCCAACGTCCTGACTTTC. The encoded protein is CASTGGGNPNSGANVLTF.